One and the same sample provided the 32 T cell receptor beta chains below, sequenced in a study of identical twins. TCRdb called the 5' RACE reads again in MiXCR, with one record for every CDR3 protein. The repertoire holds about 890,000 distinct CDR3 sequences, with about 12% as singletons. This same sample was also taken into another study, of yellow fever vaccine responses in identical twins.

The sequenced sample consisted of PBMCs. The receptors were sampled from a woman under 30 in good health.

In this sample, this clonotype turned up a few times. The V gene is TRBV7-2, the J gene TRBJ1-5; tentatively, D is TRBD1 (6 bases). The length of the CDR3 is 16 residues. Germline V CDR1 and CDR2: SGHTA, FQGNSA. V lost 7 bases to trimming and J lost 5 bases, with 21 bases between them. Here the CDR3 reads CASTPVAGGAYQPQHF. Written as DNA, the CDR3 is TGTGCCAGCACGCCAGTAGCGGGGGGCGCGTATCAGCCCCAGCATTTT.

This clonotype was observed a few times. The chain carries TRBV3-1 and TRBJ2-2; a weak D match, TRBD1 (5 bases). The V end lost 5 bases, the J end lost 4 bases, and 11 bases lay between the germline ends. The germline V gene encodes CDR1 LGHDT and CDR2 YNNKEL (reference sequence). The CDR3 is 14 amino acids. The CDR3 protein is CASSGAYGTGELFF. The DNA for the CDR3 is TGTGCCAGCAGCGGGGCCTACGGCACCGGGGAGCTGTTTTTT.

The genes are TRBV7-9 and TRBJ1-5, with 8 bases that match TRBD1. The V and J ends lost 1 base and 11 bases, in that order; junction bases with no gene match: 4. Germline V gives CDR1 SEHNR, CDR2 FQNEAQ (reference sequence). The CDR3 extends over 13 amino acids. This chain's CDR3 is CASSLGDRSTQHF. CDR3 sequence (DNA): TGTGCCAGCAGCTTAGGGGACAGGAGTACCCAGCATTTT. Using reference TRBV7-9 and TRBJ1-5 for the parts outside the CDR3, the full variable domain is DTGVSQNPRHKITKRGQNVTFRCDPISEHNRLYWYRQTLGQGPEFLTYFQNEAQLEKSRLLSDRFSAERPKGSFSTLEIQRTEQGDSAMYLCASSLGDRSTQHFGDGTRLSIL.

This clonotype was seen more than once but under ten times. This chain connects TRBV11-1 to TRBJ2-6; no firm D call. Trimming removed 5 bases at V and 0 bases at J, with 17 bases between. The CDR3 has 18 residues. Looked up from germline, CDR1 is SGHAT and CDR2 is FQDESV (reference sequence). This CDR3 is CASSTTGRSYSGANVLTF. DNA for the CDR3: TGTGCCAGCAGCACTACCGGGCGATCTTACTCTGGGGCCAACGTCCTGACTTTC.

This clonotype has ten or more counts. V and J are TRBV12-3 or TRBV12-4 and TRBJ2-1, with TRBD2 matching 8 bases. The CDR3 totals 15 residues. V was pared by 5 bases and J by 3 bases, with 6 bases of the junction left unmatched. The CDR3 region has the DNA TGTGCCAGCAGTAAAAGCGGGAGCCACTACAATGAGCAGTTCTTC. As protein: CASSKSGSHYNEQFF.

The chain combines TRBV12-3 or TRBV12-4 with TRBJ2-1, with 8 positions matching TRBD2. The trim removed 8 bases at V and 0 bases at J, leaving 6 bases unmatched. This CDR3 contains 15 residues. This CDR3 reads CASESGSFSYNEQFF. DNA for the CDR3: TGTGCCAGCGAGAGCGGGAGCTTCTCCTACAATGAGCAGTTCTTC.

In DNA form, the CDR3 reads TGCGCCAGCAGCCAACCCAACAGGGGGTCCTACAATGAGCAGTTCTTC. It specifies CASSQPNRGSYNEQFF. The chain couples TRBV4-1 to TRBJ2-1; 8 bases align to TRBD1. The CDR3 loop spans 16 amino acids. Germline V lookup: CDR1 MGHRA, CDR2 YSYEKL. With 2 bases clipped from V and 1 base from J, the junction kept 4 bases outside the gene matches.

This clonotype was counted ten times or more. The chain is built from TRBV4-1 and TRBJ1-5, with D possibly being TRBD1 (5 bases). The V end was cut by 2 bases, the J end by 5 bases, with 19 bases between. This CDR3 comprises 17 residues. Germline V CDR1 and CDR2: MGHRA, YSYEKL. The CDR3 nucleotides are TGCGCCAGCAGCCAAAACTTCGACAGAGGGGTGGATCAGCCCCAGCATTTT. Translation gives CASSQNFDRGVDQPQHF.

At least ten counts were recorded for this clonotype. The CDR3 DNA reads as TGTGCCAGCAGCCAAGATTCAGGGGGCTTTTACGAGCAGTACTTC. Encoded protein: CASSQDSGGFYEQYF. The genes are TRBV4-2 and TRBJ2-7, with 8 bases lining up with TRBD1. Germline CDR1 reads LGHNA; CDR2 reads YNFKEQ. The CDR3 spans 15 residues. The V segment lost 0 bases and the J segment 4 bases; nucleotides outside the gene matches: 5.

V usage is TRBV6-5 and J usage is TRBJ1-1; D perhaps matches TRBD1 (5 bases). Germline V gene lookup returns CDR1 MNHEY and CDR2 SVGAGI. Trimming cost V 4 bases and J 4 bases, with 16 bases left between them. This CDR3 comprises 15 residues. CDR3 in DNA: TGTGCCAGCAGTTTTACCTTTGCGGGGGGCACTGAAGCTTTCTTT. This translates into CASSFTFAGGTEAFF.

The V gene is TRBV6-1, the J gene TRBJ2-4; D unclear. CDR1 is MNHNS, CDR2 SASEGT, per germline. The CDR3 is made up of 14 amino acids. Trimming shortened V by 7 bases and J by 0 bases, and 10 bases separated the two germline ends. The CDR3 sequence is CASTQEIAKNIQYF. CDR3 nucleotide sequence: TGTGCCAGCACCCAAGAGATAGCCAAAAACATTCAGTACTTC.

This chain links TRBV20-1 with TRBJ2-1; 10 bases are a match to TRBD2. CDR3 length: 17 residues. With 5 bases clipped from V and 8 bases from J, the junction kept 18 bases outside the gene matches. CDR1 DFQATT and CDR2 SNEGSKA come from the germline V gene (reference sequence). The CDR3 is CSAPGGGSGRGWDEQFF. CDR3 nucleotides: TGCAGTGCTCCCGGCGGTGGGAGCGGGAGGGGTTGGGATGAGCAGTTCTTC.

At least ten counts were recorded for this clonotype. This chain joins TRBV2 and TRBJ1-2; TRBD1 agrees at 8 bases. V shed 1 base and J 4 bases; nucleotides not matched to a gene: 2. The germline CDR1 and CDR2 sequences are SNHLY and FYNNEI. This CDR3 has 14 amino acids. CDR3 sequence reads: CASSEEDRAYGYTF. DNA for the CDR3: TGTGCCAGCAGTGAAGAGGACAGGGCCTATGGCTACACCTTC.

This clonotype was found a few times. This sequence joins TRBV7-9 and TRBJ2-7; 9 bases align to TRBD2. This CDR3 is 13 amino acids long. CDR1 is SEHNR, CDR2 FQNEAQ, per germline (reference sequence). V lost 1 base and J lost 12; bases outside the gene matches: 7. The CDR3, as DNA: TGTGCCAGCAGCTTAGTTGGCAGCGGGGGGTTGTACGTC. Translation gives CASSLVGSGGLYV.

V is TRBV7-8 and J is TRBJ2-7, with D possibly being TRBD1 (5 bases). This CDR3 has 13 residues. Germline V gene lookup returns CDR1 SGHVS and CDR2 FQNEAQ. The V and J ends lost 8 bases and 6 bases respectively, with 17 bases between them. CDR3 DNA sequence: TGTGCCAGCTCTTCCGGACATAAAACCGAGCAGTACGTC. It translates to CASSSGHKTEQYV.

The chain couples TRBV12-3 or TRBV12-4 to TRBJ2-1; 9 bases are a match to TRBD1. Trimming took 2 bases from V and 0 from J; bases not matched to a gene: 14. The CDR3 is 20 residues long. The CDR3 sequence is CASSLIAGTGKTSSYNEQFF. The CDR3 bases are TGTGCCAGCAGTTTAATCGCCGGGACAGGGAAAACGAGCTCCTACAATGAGCAGTTCTTC.

This sequence joins TRBV24-1 and TRBJ1-3, with 7 bases aligning to TRBD1. The CDR3 is 18 residues long. Germline V gene lookup returns CDR1 KGHDR and CDR2 SFDVKD. V was pared by 6 bases and J by 0 bases, with 13 bases of the junction left unmatched. Written as DNA, the CDR3 is TGTGCCACCAGTAGTCCCACACAGACAGGGACCTCTGGAAACACCATATATTTT. Residues: CATSSPTQTGTSGNTIYF.

This clonotype was recorded at least ten times. The chain is built from TRBV12-3 or TRBV12-4 and TRBJ1-2; D is possibly TRBD1 (5 bases). V was pared by 7 bases and J by 4 bases, with 10 bases between. The CDR3 has 12 amino acids. CDR3 coding DNA: TGTGCCAGCACCCGGGGGGTCTATGGCTACACCTTC. This codes for CASTRGVYGYTF.

The gene calls are TRBV10-3 and TRBJ1-1, with D hard to call. CDR3 size: 12 residues. The V and J ends lost 2 bases and 5 bases respectively, with 6 bases between them. Germline CDR1 reads ENHRY; CDR2 reads SYGVKD. DNA for the CDR3: TGTGCCATCAGTGAGAGAAGGACTGAAGCTTTCTTT. This sequence encodes CAISERRTEAFF.

This clonotype was seen a few times. This chain joins TRBV12-5 and TRBJ2-1; D unclear. The CDR3 is 14 residues long. V lost 0 bases and J lost 4, with 7 bases in between. CDR1 is LGHNT and CDR2 is FRNRAP in the germline V gene. The CDR3 DNA sequence: TGTGCTAGTGGTTTGGTATTCGGGTACAATGAGCAGTTCTTC. It is translated as CASGLVFGYNEQFF.

This rearrangement joins TRBV27 to TRBJ2-1; 11 bases fit TRBD2. The V gene end was trimmed by 6 bases and the J gene end by 7 bases; junction bases not matched to a gene: 2. Germline V gene lookup returns CDR1 MNHEY and CDR2 SMNVEV (reference sequence). CDR3 length: 13 amino acids. Here the CDR3 DNA reads TGTGCCAGCAGGACTAGCGGGGATAATGAGCAGTTCTTC. Translating gives CASRTSGDNEQFF.

There are many counts of this clonotype. The V gene is TRBV12-3 or TRBV12-4, the J gene TRBJ2-3; D is unclear. The CDR3 is 14 amino acids. The V and J ends lost 7 bases and 2 bases respectively, with 13 bases between them. CDR3 residues: CASNRIGSTDTQYF. The CDR3, as DNA: TGTGCCAGCAATAGGATAGGGTCCACAGATACGCAGTATTTT.

This clonotype was detected ten times or more. The chain combines TRBV20-1 with TRBJ2-2, with D perhaps TRBD2 (5 bases). The CDR3 runs 15 residues. CDR1 is DFQATT, CDR2 SNEGSKA, per germline (reference sequence). V was trimmed by 2 bases and J by 4 bases, leaving 14 bases between them. The CDR3 DNA sequence: TGCAGTGCTAGAATCACTAGGAAAGGCACCGGGGAGCTGTTTTTT. This sequence encodes CSARITRKGTGELFF.

This rearrangement joins TRBV6-1 to TRBJ2-5; the match to TRBD2 covers 7 bases. Germline CDR1 reads MNHNS; CDR2 reads SASEGT. The CDR3 length is 20 residues. V was pared by 1 base and J by 1 base, with 18 bases of the junction left unmatched. DNA of the CDR3: TGTGCCAGCAGTGAAGTTTGGAGAATCGGGACTACTCATCCCCAAGAGACCCAGTACTTC. This encodes CASSEVWRIGTTHPQETQYF.

V and J are TRBV4-1 and TRBJ2-7, with 7 bases identical to TRBD1. V lost 0 bases, J lost 3 bases, and 8 bases stayed unmatched. This CDR3 spans 16 amino acids. Germline V gene lookup returns CDR1 MGHRA and CDR2 YSYEKL. CDR3 sequence reads: CASSQDPGGRFYEQYF. The CDR3 region has the DNA TGCGCCAGCAGCCAAGATCCAGGGGGACGATTCTACGAGCAGTACTTC.

This clonotype turned up a few times. This chain joins TRBV24-1 and TRBJ2-5; the D gene is possibly TRBD1 (6 bases). Germline V lookup: CDR1 KGHDR, CDR2 SFDVKD. This CDR3 region has 14 residues. The V end lost 0 bases, the J end lost 3 bases, and 7 bases lay between the germline ends. The CDR3 sequence is CATSDLRTEETQYF. CDR3 DNA sequence: TGTGCCACCAGTGATTTGAGGACAGAAGAGACCCAGTACTTC.

The chain recombines TRBV9 with TRBJ1-1; TRBD1 aligns across 7 bases. The CDR3 has 14 residues. Trimming cost V 2 bases and J 4 bases; bases outside gene matches: 5. Looked up from germline, CDR1 is SGDLS and CDR2 is YYNGEE. CDR3 in amino acids: CASSVEGASTEAFF. The CDR3 coding sequence is TGTGCCAGCAGCGTGGAGGGGGCGAGCACTGAAGCTTTCTTT.

This chain links TRBV11-2 with TRBJ2-3; TRBD2 matches 12 bases. Per the germline V gene, CDR1 is SGHAT and CDR2 is FQNNGV. The CDR3 totals 16 residues. V lost 0 bases and J lost 8; bases outside the gene matches: 6. The DNA for the CDR3 is TGTGCCAGCAGCTTAGATCTAGCGGGGGGGCGGGGTACGCAGTATTTT. Its translation: CASSLDLAGGRGTQYF.

About this clonotype: A much larger clone lies one base from this, so it may be a read error. V gene TRBV6-5 combines with J gene TRBJ2-3, with D perhaps matching TRBD2 (5 bases). This CDR3 region has 14 residues. V was shortened by 6 bases and J by 2 bases, with 12 bases between the two germline ends. Germline V lookup: CDR1 MNHEY, CDR2 SVGAGI. CDR3 amino acids: CASSYGETTDTQYF. As DNA, the CDR3 is TGTGCCAGCAGCTACGGGGAAACCACAGATACGCAGTATTTT.

The table lists this clonotype with a few counts. V usage is TRBV24-1 and J usage is TRBJ2-5; 11 bases are a match to TRBD2. CDR1 and CDR2 (germline): KGHDR, SFDVKD. The V segment lost 9 bases and the J segment 5 bases; nucleotides outside the gene matches: 13. The CDR3 is 16 amino acids. The CDR3 region is CATSPPSGGLRETQYF. The CDR3 DNA sequence: TGTGCCACCTCTCCCCCTAGCGGGGGGCTCCGGGAGACCCAGTACTTC.

This clonotype was seen a few times. The J gene is TRBJ1-1, the V gene TRBV5-4, with D tentatively TRBD1 (5 bases). The length of the CDR3 is 11 residues. CDR1 is SGHNT and CDR2 is YYREEE in the germline V gene (reference sequence). V lost 4 bases, J lost 11 bases, and 12 bases lay in between. The CDR3 nucleotides read TGTGCCAGCAGCCACGGGACGGCGGCTTTCTTT. Translating gives CASSHGTAAFF.

The chain has TRBV15 and TRBJ2-1, with D unresolved. V lost 0 bases to trimming and J lost 4 bases, with 13 bases between them. The CDR3 contains 16 residues. Germline V gives CDR1 LNHNV, CDR2 YYDKDF (reference sequence). The CDR3 protein is CATSREQEPPYNEQFF. CDR3 DNA: TGTGCCACCAGCAGAGAGCAGGAACCTCCTTACAATGAGCAGTTCTTC.